Shown below are 31 T cell receptor beta chains from a single sample sequenced in a study of blood T cell repertoires in COVID-19. The protocol was immunoSEQ multiplex PCR, while the TCRdb copy is restricted to in-frame clones and leaves out a portion. This sample has about 62,000 clones, with around 86% found just once. The sequencing input was peripheral blood. These receptors all come from an elderly woman with acute or convalescent COVID-19.

V is TRBV29-1 and J is TRBJ1-3, with 7 bases matching TRBD1. The CDR3 extends over 14 amino acids. Germline-derived CDR1 and CDR2 are SQVTM and ANQGSEA. The ends lost 6 bases at V and 1 base at J; junction bases unmatched: 6. The chain's CDR3 is CSVKRTGSGNTIYF. The DNA of the CDR3 is TGCAGCGTCAAGAGGACAGGTTCTGGAAACACCATATATTTT.

This chain joins TRBV6-5 and TRBJ1-2; TRBD1 might be the D (5 bases). Germline V CDR1 and CDR2: MNHEY, SVGAGI. This CDR3 is built from 13 residues. The V end lost 2 bases, the J end lost 7 bases, and 11 bases lay between the germline ends. DNA for the CDR3: TGTGCCAGCAGTTACCTTGGGGGGAGTGGCTACACCTTC. Its translation is CASSYLGGSGYTF.

The chain links TRBV10-3 to TRBJ1-1, with D perhaps matching TRBD1 (6 bases). CDR3 length: 15 residues. The ends were cut back, 5 bases at V and 0 bases at J, with 13 bases in the middle. The germline gives CDR1 ENHRY, CDR2 SYGVKD. The CDR3 loop is CAISRDTRLNTEAFF. DNA of the CDR3: TGTGCCATCAGTCGGGACACTAGACTGAACACTGAAGCTTTCTTT.

This chain joins TRBV7-2 and TRBJ1-5; 7 bases align to TRBD1. CDR3 length equals 17 residues. Germline V lookup: CDR1 SGHTA, CDR2 FQGNSA. With 6 bases clipped from V and 0 bases from J, the junction kept 11 bases outside the gene matches. CDR3 in amino acids: CASSVPGQTYSNQPQHF. The CDR3 DNA follows: TGTGCCAGCAGTGTCCCGGGACAGACATATAGCAATCAGCCCCAGCATTTT.

This rearrangement joins TRBV19 to TRBJ2-1, with TRBD2 matching 9 bases. Per germline, CDR1 LNHDA and CDR2 SQIVND (reference sequence). Germline trimming cut 5 bases from V and 8 bases from J; bases unmatched to any gene: 13. The CDR3 is 16 residues long. This CDR3 reads CASSEVAGVLGDEQFF. The CDR3, as DNA: TGTGCCAGTAGTGAGGTAGCGGGAGTTCTAGGCGATGAGCAGTTCTTC. Variable domain in full (rest from reference TRBV19 and TRBJ2-1): DGGITQSPKYLFRKEGQNVTLSCEQNLNHDAMYWYRQDPGQGLRLIYYSQIVNDFQKGDIAEGYSVSREKKESFPLTVTSAQKNPTAFYLCASSEVAGVLGDEQFFGPGTRLTVL.

The chain couples TRBV19 to TRBJ2-7; 7 nucleotides align to TRBD1. Germline CDR1 LNHDA, CDR2 SQIVND (reference sequence). The V gene end was trimmed by 5 bases and the J gene end by 5 bases; junction bases not matched to a gene: 12. The CDR3 length is 15 residues. CDR3: CASSAPTGRFHEQYF. The CDR3 DNA sequence: TGTGCCAGTAGTGCCCCGACAGGGCGTTTTCACGAGCAGTACTTC.

The J gene is TRBJ1-1, the V gene TRBV6-5, with TRBD1 matching over 7 bases. The CDR3 has 15 amino acids. Looked up from germline, CDR1 is MNHEY and CDR2 is SVGAGI. V was pared by 2 bases and J by 2 bases, with 5 bases of the junction left unmatched. CDR3 amino acids: CASSYHGTANTEAFF. In nucleotides, the CDR3 is TGTGCCAGCAGTTACCATGGGACAGCAAACACTGAAGCTTTCTTT.

The chain joins TRBV28 to TRBJ2-1; 10 nucleotides line up with TRBD2. The CDR3 sequence is 18 residues long. Germline V gives CDR1 MDHEN, CDR2 SYDVKM. V shed 4 bases and J 0 bases; nucleotides not matched to a gene: 9. For the CDR3, the DNA is TGTGCCAGCAGTTCCTTGATTGCTAGCGGGAGCTCCTACAATGAGCAGTTCTTC. This sequence encodes CASSSLIASGSSYNEQFF.

V usage is TRBV6-6 and J usage is TRBJ1-6; D ambiguous. The CDR3 has 12 residues. Germline V gene data show CDR1 as MNHNY and CDR2 as SVGAGI (reference sequence). The CDR3 is CAISSYNSPLHF. DNA for the CDR3: TGTGCTATCAGCTCCTATAATTCACCCCTCCACTTT.

This sequence joins TRBV30 and TRBJ1-1, with D possibly matching TRBD1 (5 bases). Trimming took off 3 bases at V and 5 bases at J, with 10 bases between the two ends. The CDR3 is 12 residues long. Germline values: CDR1 GTSNPN, CDR2 SVGIG (reference sequence). The CDR3 here is CAWSPGGTEAFF. Here the CDR3 DNA reads TGTGCCTGGAGCCCGGGGGGAACTGAAGCTTTCTTT.

The chain links TRBV7-3 to TRBJ2-3; 9 positions agree with TRBD1. In germline, CDR1 is SGHTA, CDR2 FQGTGA. The CDR3 has 15 residues. J was trimmed by 8 bases and V by 4 bases; bases with no gene match: 10. The CDR3 protein is CASSSRQGGNRTQYF. The DNA of the CDR3 is TGTGCCAGCAGCTCACGACAGGGGGGGAATCGTACGCAGTATTTT.

A single count supports this clone. The chain combines TRBV7-9 with TRBJ1-5; D gene ambiguous. The CDR3 consists of 13 residues. V lost 1 base and J lost 5, with 6 bases in between. Germline V lookup: CDR1 SEHNR, CDR2 FQNEAQ (reference sequence). In DNA form, the CDR3 reads TGTGCCAGCAGCTTAGGGGGAGATCAGCCCCAGCATTTT. Its protein product is CASSLGGDQPQHF.

The chain joins TRBV6-6 to TRBJ1-1; the D gene is possibly TRBD1 (6 bases). The V end was cut by 6 bases, the J end by 10 bases, with 15 bases between. Per the germline V gene, CDR1 is MNHNY and CDR2 is SVGAGI (reference sequence). The CDR3 consists of 12 residues. The CDR3 DNA is TGTGCCAGCAGCCCTCCGGGGGGCCGAGCTTTCTTT. It is translated as CASSPPGGRAFF.

The chain links TRBV30 to TRBJ1-2; TRBD1 might be the D (5 bases). CDR3 length: 13 amino acids. Germline values: CDR1 GTSNPN, CDR2 SVGIG (reference sequence). V lost 4 bases and J lost 7, with 16 bases in between. The CDR3, as DNA: TGTGCCTGGACCCCGGGCAGGGTGGGTGGCTACACCTTC. It is translated as CAWTPGRVGGYTF.

This clone was found once. The CDR3 DNA sequence: TGCGCCAGCAGCTTGAATAGCGGGAGGGCCACCGGGGAGCTGTTTTTT. Translated: CASSLNSGRATGELFF. V gene TRBV5-1 combines with J gene TRBJ2-2; 11 nucleotides match TRBD2. Germline CDR1 and CDR2: SGHRS and YFSETQ. V lost 1 base, J lost 4 bases, and 3 bases stayed unmatched. CDR3 length equals 16 residues.

The chain couples TRBV28 to TRBJ1-2; 9 nucleotides align to TRBD1. Germline assignment: CDR1 MDHEN and CDR2 SYDVKM. The J segment lost 4 bases and the V segment lost 3 bases, leaving 9 bases of the junction unmatched. The CDR3 consists of 16 residues. In DNA form, the CDR3 reads TGTGCCAGCAGTTTGCTTAGTACAGGGGGCAGCTATGGCTACACCTTC. Translating gives CASSLLSTGGSYGYTF.

The rearrangement joins TRBV6-2 or TRBV6-3 to TRBJ2-5; 7 bases are shared with TRBD1. The germline CDR1 and CDR2 sequences are MNHEY and SVGEGT. J gave up 4 bases and V 0 bases, and 5 bases lay outside the gene matches. This CDR3 has 15 amino acids. The CDR3 reads CASSYSRGRPETQYF. CDR3 nucleotide sequence: TGTGCCAGCAGTTACTCAAGGGGGCGACCAGAGACCCAGTACTTC.

The genes are TRBV7-2 and TRBJ1-1; 9 bases are shared with TRBD1. Germline CDR1 reads SGHTA; CDR2 reads FQGNSA. The CDR3 covers 14 residues. The V gene end was trimmed by 4 bases and the J gene end by 10 bases; junction bases not matched to a gene: 10. CDR3 protein: CASSSGQGGRGAFF. The CDR3 DNA is TGTGCCAGCAGCTCGGGACAGGGAGGTAGGGGAGCTTTCTTT.

The chain employs TRBV7-3 and TRBJ2-1; 11 nucleotides agree with TRBD1. The CDR3 length is 17 residues. V was clipped by 0 bases and J by 7 bases; unmatched bases: 8. Germline CDR1 and CDR2: SGHTA and FQGTGA. CDR3 protein: CASSLTPGQGAGNEQFF. The CDR3 DNA follows: TGTGCCAGCAGCTTAACTCCCGGACAGGGGGCTGGGAATGAGCAGTTCTTC. The whole variable domain, remainder taken from reference TRBV7-3 and TRBJ2-1, is GAGVSQTPSNKVTEKGKYVELRCDPISGHTALYWYRQSLGQGPEFLIYFQGTGAADDSGLPNDRFFAVRPEGSVSTLKIQRTERGDSAVYLCASSLTPGQGAGNEQFFGPGTRLTVL.

This clone was detected once. The chain links TRBV9 to TRBJ2-7, with D possibly being TRBD2 (7 bases). Germline values: CDR1 SGDLS, CDR2 YYNGEE. Trimming took off 4 bases at V and 0 bases at J, with 20 bases between the two ends. There are 17 residues in the CDR3. CDR3 region: CASSSDPGGGGSYEQYF. The CDR3 bases are TGTGCCAGCAGCTCAGACCCCGGGGGCGGGGGCTCCTACGAGCAGTACTTC. Together with reference TRBV9 and TRBJ2-7, the CDR3 gives the full variable domain: DSGVTQTPKHLITATGQRVTLRCSPRSGDLSVYWYQQSLDQGLQFLIQYYNGEERAKGNILERFSAQQFPDLHSELNLSSLELGDSALYFCASSSDPGGGGSYEQYFGPGTRLTVT.

The J gene is TRBJ1-1, the V gene TRBV28; TRBD1 matches at 8 bases. This CDR3 is built from 12 residues. Trimming at V came to 5 bases and at J to 8 bases, leaving 4 bases not matched to a gene. CDR1 MDHEN and CDR2 SYDVKM come from the germline V gene. The CDR3 DNA is TGTGCCAGCAGTCTCGGGACAGGAGAAGCTTTCTTT. Translation gives CASSLGTGEAFF.

The V and J genes are TRBV6-5 and TRBJ1-3; D perhaps matches TRBD1 (6 bases). Germline CDR1 is MNHEY and CDR2 is SVGAGI. Between the trimmed V and J ends, which lost 6 bases and 2 bases, there was a span of 14 bases. The CDR3 is 15 residues long. CDR3 DNA sequence: TGTGCCAGCAGCCTCGTAGGGGGGGCTGGAAACACCATATATTTT. It is translated as CASSLVGGAGNTIYF.

V gene TRBV24-1 combines with J gene TRBJ2-5; D perhaps matches TRBD2 (5 bases). The germline CDR1 and CDR2 sequences are KGHDR and SFDVKD. The CDR3 spans 13 residues. Trimming removed 7 bases at V and 5 bases at J, with 13 bases between. The CDR3 DNA sequence: TGTGCCACCAGAAAAACCGGCGGGGAGACCCAGTACTTC. Translating it yields CATRKTGGETQYF.

This rearrangement joins TRBV27 to TRBJ1-4; 8 bases fit TRBD1. Trimming cost V 6 bases and J 10 bases; bases outside gene matches: 10. The germline gives CDR1 MNHEY, CDR2 SMNVEV (reference sequence). The CDR3 is made up of 14 amino acids. The CDR3 protein is CASRTTGGGGKLFF. DNA for the CDR3: TGTGCCAGCAGGACCACAGGGGGAGGAGGAAAACTGTTTTTT.

This chain connects TRBV5-1 to TRBJ1-1; the match to TRBD1 covers 7 bases. Germline loops: CDR1 SGHRS, CDR2 YFSETQ. The CDR3 loop spans 14 amino acids. Trimming at V came to 4 bases and at J to 2 bases, leaving 5 bases not matched to a gene. CDR3 protein: CASSRRQGNTEAFF. CDR3 bases: TGCGCCAGCAGCCGCCGACAGGGTAACACTGAAGCTTTCTTT.

This chain joins TRBV4-3 and TRBJ1-2; a possible D gene is TRBD1 (5 bases). CDR1 and CDR2 from the germline V gene are LGHNA and YSLEER. The CDR3 contains 12 residues. Trimming cost V 1 base and J 7 bases, with 7 bases left between them. The CDR3, as DNA: TGCGCCAGCAGCCAAGTTAGGGGTGGCTACACCTTC. This encodes CASSQVRGGYTF.

This clone has just one count. The gene calls are TRBV5-6 and TRBJ1-2, with D perhaps matching TRBD1 (6 bases). Between the trimmed V and J ends, which lost 3 bases and 5 bases, there was a span of 11 bases. This CDR3 spans 13 amino acids. The V gene's germline CDR1 is SGHDT and CDR2 YYEEEE. CDR3 in DNA: TGTGCCAGCAGCTGGGGGCAGGCATATGGCTACACCTTC. This sequence encodes CASSWGQAYGYTF. Complete variable domain (other parts from reference TRBV5-6 and TRBJ1-2): DAGVTQSPTHLIKTRGQQVTLRCSPKSGHDTVSWYQQALGQGPQFIFQYYEEEERQRGNFPDRFSGHQFPNYSSELNVNALLLGDSALYLCASSWGQAYGYTFGSGTRLTVV.

This clone appeared a single time. The V and J genes are TRBV3-1 (or the pseudogene TRBV3-2) and TRBJ1-2; TRBD1 matches at 7 bases. The CDR3 is 18 residues long. Germline lookup yields CDR1 LGHDT and CDR2 YNNKEL (reference sequence). V trimming: 0 bases; J trimming: 2 bases; junction bases outside the gene matches: 12. CDR3 amino acids: CASSQDWGRGQPNYGYTF. CDR3 bases: TGTGCCAGCAGCCAAGATTGGGGAAGGGGGCAGCCGAACTATGGCTACACCTTC.

The V call is TRBV6-6, the J call TRBJ2-5; perhaps TRBD2 as D (5 bases). V lost 4 bases and J 4 bases, leaving 19 bases between the germline ends. CDR3 size: 16 residues. CDR1 and CDR2 (germline): MNHNY, SVGAGI (reference sequence). The CDR3 here is CASSSNQRSEGETQYF. DNA for the CDR3: TGTGCCAGCAGTTCCAACCAACGGAGTGAGGGAGAGACCCAGTACTTC.

This sequence joins TRBV2 and TRBJ1-5; D unresolved. V was trimmed by 7 bases and J by 4 bases, leaving 17 bases between them. The germline CDR1 and CDR2 sequences are SNHLY and FYNNEI. The CDR3 covers 15 residues. CDR3 sequence (DNA): TGTGCCAGCAATCGAGACCTGCCGGGGAATCAGCCCCAGCATTTT. Encoded protein: CASNRDLPGNQPQHF.

The chain uses TRBV19 and TRBJ1-2; possibly TRBD1 for D (6 bases). V gave up 5 bases and J gave up 1 base, with 17 bases separating them. Germline assignment: CDR1 LNHDA and CDR2 SQIVND (reference sequence). The CDR3 consists of 16 residues. CDR3 bases: TGTGCCAGTAGTCCTTATATGACAGGAGGTAACTATGGCTACACCTTC. Translation gives CASSPYMTGGNYGYTF.